These 21 T cell receptor beta chains came from one sample sequenced in a study of cytomegalovirus exposure and HLA in healthy donors. The PCR was carried out with 60 Vbeta primers and 13 Jbeta primers. Only in-frame clones appear in the TCRdb table, and some are missing; sequencing was by immunoSEQ multiplex PCR. The sample shows more than 150,000 clones, approximately 84% of them seen only once. The sequenced sample consisted of PBMCs. The receptors derive from a woman aged 25 to 45 in good health and CMV-seropositive.

The chain is built from TRBV2 and TRBJ2-1; tentative D call: TRBD2 (6 bases). The CDR3 has 16 residues. The ends were cut back, 2 bases at V and 4 bases at J, with 15 bases in the middle. Germline V lookup: CDR1 SNHLY, CDR2 FYNNEI. The CDR3 nucleotides read TGTGCCAGCAGTGAACGAGAAAGCGGGCCGTACAATGAGCAGTTCTTC. Translation: CASSERESGPYNEQFF.

The V gene is TRBV4-1, the J gene TRBJ2-5; 7 bases are a match to TRBD2. The J call is in doubt because the DNA end fits TRBJ2-7 better. The CDR3 is 14 amino acids. Germline values: CDR1 MGHRA, CDR2 YSYEKL. The CDR3 sequence is CASSSLAEAYEQYF. The CDR3 DNA sequence: TGCGCCAGCAGCTCTCTAGCGGAGGCCTACGAGCAGTACTTC.

This clone showed up just once. The chain carries TRBV6-5 and TRBJ2-4; 12 positions match TRBD2. CDR1 MNHEY and CDR2 SVGAGI come from the germline V gene. The CDR3 runs to 15 residues. V was pared by 7 bases and J by 6 bases, with 7 bases of the junction left unmatched. CDR3 DNA sequence: TGTGCCAGCATTGGACTAGCGGGACCGGTAAACATTCAGTACTTC. Translated, it gives CASIGLAGPVNIQYF.

The rearrangement joins TRBV5-3 to TRBJ2-3; 7 bases agree with TRBD1. TRBV5-3 is reported as an ORF; its role is uncertain. There are 17 residues in the CDR3. The V segment lost 0 bases and the J segment 4 bases; nucleotides outside the gene matches: 11. Here the CDR3 DNA reads TGTGCCAGAAGCTTGGCACGAGACAGGGATGAGGCAGATACGCAGTATTTT. It is translated as CARSLARDRDEADTQYF.

The V call is TRBV16, the J call TRBJ1-2, with 10 bases lining up with TRBD1. Trimming cost V 4 bases and J 5 bases; bases outside gene matches: 1. The CDR3 runs to 13 residues. Looked up from germline, CDR1 is KGHSY and CDR2 is FQNENV. The CDR3 DNA is TGTGCCAGCAGCCCGGACAGGGGGTATGGCTACACCTTC. Protein: CASSPDRGYGYTF.

This clone has only a few counts. The rearrangement uses TRBV5-4 and TRBJ2-1; D is possibly TRBD1 (5 bases). V gave up 6 bases and J gave up 8 bases, with 12 bases separating them. The CDR3 loop spans 12 amino acids. Germline loops: CDR1 SGHNT, CDR2 YYREEE (reference sequence). CDR3 region: CASTDSPDEQFF. Written as DNA, the CDR3 is TGTGCCAGCACCGACAGCCCGGATGAGCAGTTCTTC.

The chain employs TRBV28 and TRBJ2-7; TRBD1 aligns across 11 bases. This CDR3 is 15 amino acids long. Germline trimming cut 6 bases from V and 5 bases from J; bases unmatched to any gene: 9. Per the germline V gene, CDR1 is MDHEN and CDR2 is SYDVKM. The CDR3 reads CASSLGQGATHEQYF. CDR3 coding DNA: TGTGCCAGCAGCCTTGGACAGGGGGCGACCCACGAGCAGTACTTC.

The V call is TRBV28, the J call TRBJ2-7, with 7 bases matching TRBD2. V was clipped by 5 bases and J by 1 base; unmatched bases: 17. Germline CDR1 and CDR2: MDHEN and SYDVKM. The CDR3 is made up of 18 amino acids. In DNA form, the CDR3 reads TGTGCCAGCAGTGCCTCCGGGGAGGGGCCCCTTACTTCCTACGAGCAGTACTTC. It encodes CASSASGEGPLTSYEQYF.

The CDR3 protein is CASSLRTASTDTQYF. CDR3 nucleotides: TGTGCCAGCAGCTTAAGGACAGCTAGCACAGATACGCAGTATTTT. The chain has TRBV7-9 and TRBJ2-3, with D possibly TRBD1 on 6 matching bases. Germline assignment: CDR1 SEHNR and CDR2 FQNEAQ (reference sequence). The CDR3 has 15 residues. V was cut by 2 bases and J by 0 bases, with 9 bases left in between.

This chain links TRBV10-3 with TRBJ1-3; D not certain. This CDR3 has 14 residues. The germline gives CDR1 ENHRY, CDR2 SYGVKD. The V gene lost 3 bases and the J gene lost 5 bases, with 11 bases spanning the gap. The CDR3 sequence: CAISEPGGRNTIYF. DNA for the CDR3: TGTGCCATCAGTGAACCGGGAGGTCGAAACACCATATATTTT.

This clone was found a few times. This sample also contains other DNA sequences that code for the same CDR3. This chain uses TRBV25-1 with TRBJ2-7; TRBD1 might be the D (6 bases). The CDR3 extends over 13 amino acids. The V and J ends lost 6 bases and 0 bases respectively, with 9 bases between them. Germline values: CDR1 MGHDK, CDR2 SYGVNS. CDR3 amino acids: CASSDRSSYEQYF. DNA for the CDR3: TGTGCCAGCAGCGACAGGAGCTCCTACGAGCAGTACTTC.

This chain joins TRBV27 and TRBJ1-1, with D unclear. CDR3 length: 12 residues. Germline V gene sequence: CDR1 MNHEY, CDR2 SMNVEV (reference sequence). Trimming cost V 10 bases and J 4 bases, with 13 bases left between them. The CDR3 sequence: CATLGGSTEAFF. In DNA form, the CDR3 reads TGTGCCACCCTAGGCGGTAGCACTGAAGCTTTCTTT.

This clone was seen just once. The V and J genes are TRBV6-5 and TRBJ2-3, with D unclear. Trimming shortened V by 0 bases and J by 9 bases, and 13 bases separated the two germline ends. Germline CDR1 and CDR2: MNHEY and SVGAGI. This CDR3 spans 14 amino acids. The CDR3 loop reads CASSYSIPIRTQYF. The CDR3 DNA follows: TGTGCCAGCAGTTACTCGATCCCCATCAGGACGCAGTATTTT.

The rearrangement joins TRBV7-9 to TRBJ1-1; D unresolved. V shed 1 base and J shed 2 bases, with 5 bases lying between them. Germline CDR1 and CDR2: SEHNR and FQNEAQ (reference sequence). The CDR3 consists of 13 residues. In DNA, the CDR3 is TGTGCCAGCAGCTTAGTGCGAAACACTGAAGCTTTCTTT. Its translation: CASSLVRNTEAFF.

This chain links TRBV19 with TRBJ2-7; D ambiguous. CDR1 is LNHDA, CDR2 SQIVND, per germline (reference sequence). This CDR3 contains 15 residues. The V end lost 3 bases, the J end lost 3 bases, and 15 bases lay between the germline ends. CDR3 loop: CASSMRLRSFYEQYF. The CDR3 DNA follows: TGTGCCAGTAGTATGCGGTTGCGGAGTTTCTACGAGCAGTACTTC.

As concerns this clone: This sample also contains other DNA sequences that code for the same CDR3. The chain is built from TRBV19 and TRBJ1-1, with D tentatively TRBD1 (5 bases). Looked up from germline, CDR1 is LNHDA and CDR2 is SQIVND (reference sequence). The CDR3 is 13 residues long. V was pared by 3 bases and J by 4 bases, with 9 bases between. The CDR3: CASSIVQGTEAFF. CDR3 bases: TGTGCCAGTAGTATTGTCCAGGGCACTGAAGCTTTCTTT.

The rearrangement links TRBV5-1 to TRBJ1-5; D gene uncertain. Trimming removed 4 bases at V and 1 base at J, with 12 bases between. Germline assignment: CDR1 SGHRS and CDR2 YFSETQ. This CDR3 spans 15 amino acids. CDR3: CASSPPSGSNQPQHF. The CDR3 region has the DNA TGCGCCAGCAGCCCTCCTTCGGGGAGCAATCAGCCCCAGCATTTT.

J is TRBJ2-7 and V is TRBV7-2, with 7 bases identical to TRBD2. CDR1 is SGHTA and CDR2 is FQGNSA in the germline V gene. The CDR3 has 13 residues. Losses at the gene ends were 1 base for V and 12 bases for J; bases not matched to a gene: 9. This chain's CDR3 is CASSLEWREIRYF. DNA for the CDR3: TGTGCCAGCAGCTTAGAATGGCGGGAGATCCGGTACTTC.

V and J are TRBV7-9 and TRBJ2-7; TRBD2 might be the D (7 bases). The CDR3 contains 15 residues. Trimming removed 8 bases from V and 4 bases from J, with 21 bases in between. Looked up from germline, CDR1 is SEHNR and CDR2 is FQNEAQ (reference sequence). CDR3: CASSLGGRAPYEQYF. In nucleotides, the CDR3 is TGTGCCAGCTCCCTAGGGGGGAGGGCCCCTTACGAGCAGTACTTC.

This clone was found a few times. The J gene is TRBJ1-1, the V gene TRBV9; the match to TRBD1 covers 7 bases. After removal of 4 bases from V and 1 base from J, the junction contained 7 bases not matched to a gene. Germline assignment: CDR1 SGDLS and CDR2 YYNGEE. The length of the CDR3 is 15 residues. The CDR3 bases are TGTGCCAGCAGCAAACAGGGGCTTGCGAACACTGAAGCTTTCTTT. The encoded protein is CASSKQGLANTEAFF.

J is TRBJ2-1 and V is TRBV7-3, with TRBD1 identical over 8 bases. Looked up from germline, CDR1 is SGHTA and CDR2 is FQGTGA. This CDR3 is built from 17 residues. The V gene end was trimmed by 1 base and the J gene end by 10 bases; junction bases not matched to a gene: 15. The CDR3 here is CASSLSVAGGGSGEQFF. The DNA of the CDR3 is TGTGCCAGCAGCTTAAGCGTGGCAGGGGGCGGCTCAGGCGAGCAGTTCTTC.